A single sample is the source of the 28 T cell receptor beta chains below, sequenced in a study of T-cell reconstitution after alpha-beta-depleted transplantation in children. Unique molecular identifiers featured in how the TCRbeta library was prepared. TCRdb fed the PCR reads into MiXCR, producing one record per CDR3 protein. The sample has almost 400,000 distinct CDR3 sequences; around 20% are singletons. The specimen comprised PBMCs from the stem cell graft donor, sampled from the stem cell graft. The receptor set was obtained from a human donor who donated a stem cell graft to a child with acute myeloid leukemia.

This clonotype has just a few counts. The chain recombines TRBV24-1 with TRBJ1-2; D gene uncertain. The length of the CDR3 is 12 residues. Trimming cost V 5 bases and J 4 bases, with 7 bases left between them. Germline CDR1 and CDR2: KGHDR and SFDVKD. The CDR3 nucleotides read TGTGCCACCAGTGCCCACAGCTATGGCTACACCTTC. Residues: CATSAHSYGYTF.

Many counts were recorded for this clonotype. V is TRBV24-1 and J is TRBJ2-3, with TRBD2 as a possible D gene (6 bases). Trimming left V 4 bases short and J 6 bases short, with 19 bases between. Germline V lookup: CDR1 KGHDR, CDR2 SFDVKD. This CDR3 is 16 amino acids long. As DNA, the CDR3 is TGTGCCACCAGTGACCCGGACTATGTCGAGGGCGATACGCAGTATTTT. Translation: CATSDPDYVEGDTQYF.

This clonotype was seen a handful of times. For the CDR3, the DNA is TGTGCCAGCAGCGCAACTAGCGCCTCCTACAATGAGCAGTTCTTC. It specifies CASSATSASYNEQFF. The rearrangement uses TRBV5-5 and TRBJ2-1, with 7 bases fitting TRBD2. CDR1 is SGHKS, CDR2 YYEKEE, per germline (reference sequence). The CDR3 is made up of 15 amino acids. With 4 bases clipped from V and 0 bases from J, the junction kept 4 bases outside the gene matches.

The J gene is TRBJ2-5, the V gene TRBV12-3 or TRBV12-4; 7 bases are shared with TRBD1. The ends lost 5 bases at V and 1 base at J; junction bases unmatched: 4. The CDR3 is 14 amino acids. In DNA, the CDR3 is TGTGCCAGCAGTCCCGGGGACAGCCAAGAGACCCAGTACTTC. Translated, it gives CASSPGDSQETQYF.

The sample holds a few counts of this clonotype. The chain links TRBV10-3 to TRBJ2-7; D perhaps matches TRBD1 (6 bases). The germline V and J ends were trimmed by 2 bases and 0 bases, with 11 bases remaining between them. CDR1 and CDR2 from the germline V gene are ENHRY and SYGVKD. The CDR3 is 15 residues long. CDR3 nucleotides: TGTGCCATCAGTGAGGCCGGGACAAGCTCCTACGAGCAGTACTTC. Its protein is CAISEAGTSSYEQYF.

This clonotype was counted between two and nine times. The chain couples TRBV4-1 to TRBJ2-1; 7 bases map to TRBD2. The CDR3 is 14 residues long. V shed 0 bases and J 7 bases; nucleotides not matched to a gene: 3. The germline CDR1 and CDR2 sequences are MGHRA and YSYEKL. In DNA form, the CDR3 reads TGCGCCAGCAGCCAAGAGCGGGAGTGGAATGAGCAGTTCTTC. This encodes CASSQEREWNEQFF.

V gene TRBV4-1 combines with J gene TRBJ1-3; D may be TRBD1 (6 bases). Trimming left V 1 base short and J 3 bases short, with 16 bases between. The germline CDR1 and CDR2 sequences are MGHRA and YSYEKL. This CDR3 comprises 17 residues. CDR3 sequence reads: CASSQVGGGPGGNTIYF. CDR3 nucleotide sequence: TGCGCCAGCAGCCAAGTGGGCGGGGGGCCAGGTGGAAACACCATATATTTT.

This chain uses TRBV12-3 or TRBV12-4 with TRBJ2-7; the D is unclear. The CDR3 runs 13 residues. Trimming stripped 2 bases from V and 2 bases from J, with 7 bases between. DNA of the CDR3: TGTGCCAGCAGTTTATCACCTGCCTACGAGCAGTACTTC. It yields the protein CASSLSPAYEQYF.

This clonotype was detected a few times. The V call is TRBV24-1, the J call TRBJ2-7, with TRBD2 matching 10 bases. The J segment lost 2 bases and the V segment lost 7 bases, leaving 19 bases of the junction unmatched. This CDR3 has 19 residues. Germline V gene sequence: CDR1 KGHDR, CDR2 SFDVKD. The CDR3 nucleotides are TGTGCCACCAGACTTCACCAAGTGAAGACTAGCGGGTCTACCTACGAGCAGTACTTC. This translates into CATRLHQVKTSGSTYEQYF.

The chain couples TRBV28 to TRBJ2-5, with TRBD2 matching over 7 bases. The CDR3 length is 15 residues. V lost 1 base, J lost 6 bases, and 8 bases stayed unmatched. From germline, CDR1 is MDHEN and CDR2 SYDVKM. The CDR3 bases are TGTGCCAGCAGTTTATATGGGGGAGGGCCAAAGACCCAGTACTTC. This codes for CASSLYGGGPKTQYF.

The chain recombines TRBV7-2 with TRBJ2-1, with D perhaps given as TRBD1 or TRBD2 (5 bases each). Trimming stripped 5 bases from V and 6 bases from J, with 23 bases between. Per germline, CDR1 SGHTA and CDR2 FQGNSA. The CDR3 sequence is 17 residues long. The CDR3 spells CASSLRLLASGSNEQFF. The CDR3 bases are TGTGCCAGCAGCCTCCGACTCCTAGCTTCAGGGTCCAATGAGCAGTTCTTC. Together with reference TRBV7-2 and TRBJ2-1, the CDR3 gives the full variable domain: GAGVSQSPSNKVTEKGKDVELRCDPISGHTALYWYRQSLGQGLEFLIYFQGNSAPDKSGLPSDRFSAERTGGSVSTLTIQRTQQEDSAVYLCASSLRLLASGSNEQFFGPGTRLTVL.

CDR3 in DNA: TGTGCCAGCAGTTTAGTAGGGCTAGCAAGCACAGATACGCAGTATTTT. As protein: CASSLVGLASTDTQYF. The gene calls are TRBV12-3 or TRBV12-4 and TRBJ2-3; possible D gene TRBD2, 5 bases. This CDR3 has 16 residues. Between the trimmed V and J ends, which lost 1 base and 0 bases, there was a span of 11 bases.

This clonotype showed up just a few times. The J gene is TRBJ2-1, the V gene TRBV25-1; a possible D gene is TRBD2 (6 bases). The ends were cut back, 2 bases at V and 4 bases at J, with 12 bases in the middle. Germline V gives CDR1 MGHDK, CDR2 SYGVNS. The CDR3 runs 15 residues. CDR3: CASSEIGGPYNEQFF. In nucleotides, the CDR3 is TGTGCCAGCAGTGAAATCGGGGGACCGTACAATGAGCAGTTCTTC.

The CDR3 DNA sequence: TGTGCCACCAGTGAGTCCAGGGCCAATGAGCAGTTCTTC. Protein: CATSESRANEQFF. The V and J genes are TRBV24-1 and TRBJ2-1; D is possibly TRBD1 (5 bases). Germline V gives CDR1 KGHDR, CDR2 SFDVKD. V gave up 4 bases and J gave up 6 bases, with 9 bases separating them. The CDR3 consists of 13 residues.

The table lists this clonotype with a few counts. The V gene is TRBV18, the J gene TRBJ1-1, with D perhaps matching TRBD1 (6 bases). V was pared by 3 bases and J by 1 base, with 18 bases between. The CDR3 length is 17 residues. From germline, CDR1 is KGHSH and CDR2 LQKENI. The CDR3: CASSPSVTGPSNTEAFF. The CDR3 DNA sequence: TGTGCCAGCTCACCGTCGGTAACAGGGCCGTCGAACACTGAAGCTTTCTTT.

Ten or more counts support this clonotype. The chain recombines TRBV20-1 with TRBJ2-2, with D unclear. Germline V gene sequence: CDR1 DFQATT, CDR2 SNEGSKA (reference sequence). With 3 bases removed from V and 7 bases from J, the gap between germline ends came to 21 bases. The CDR3 runs to 16 residues. In DNA form, the CDR3 reads TGCAGTGCTAGGGGCCTCGGTATAAGCGCCCACGGGGAGCTGTTTTTT. Translated, it gives CSARGLGISAHGELFF.

The V gene is TRBV5-1, the J gene TRBJ1-1; D unclear. Trimming cost V 3 bases and J 0 bases, with 3 bases left between them. The CDR3 sequence is 12 residues long. Germline V gives CDR1 SGHRS, CDR2 YFSETQ. This CDR3 reads CASSYLNTEAFF. CDR3 nucleotide sequence: TGCGCCAGCAGCTATCTGAACACTGAAGCTTTCTTT.

The chain recombines TRBV28 with TRBJ2-1; the match to TRBD1 covers 8 bases. Germline V lookup: CDR1 MDHEN, CDR2 SYDVKM. V shed 6 bases, J shed 2 bases, and the junction held 6 bases outside the gene matches. CDR3 length equals 15 residues. This CDR3 reads CASRNTGGPYNEQFF. Here the CDR3 DNA reads TGTGCCAGCAGAAATACAGGGGGACCCTACAATGAGCAGTTCTTC.

J is TRBJ1-1 and V is TRBV5-1; D call uncertain. The CDR3 runs 17 residues. Germline assignment: CDR1 SGHRS and CDR2 YFSETQ. V lost 0 bases, J lost 1 base, and 16 bases lay in between. The CDR3 reads CASSLAAFFGQNTEAFF. CDR3 nucleotide sequence: TGCGCCAGCAGCTTGGCCGCCTTTTTTGGCCAGAACACTGAAGCTTTCTTT.

The count of this clonotype is one. The V gene is TRBV25-1, the J gene TRBJ2-1; 8 bases are shared with TRBD1. The J segment lost 3 bases and the V segment lost 2 bases, leaving 9 bases of the junction unmatched. The germline CDR1 and CDR2 sequences are MGHDK and SYGVNS. The length of the CDR3 is 17 residues. CDR3 DNA: TGTGCCAGCAGTGAAGGTGTGGACAGGGTGCACTACAATGAGCAGTTCTTC. Translated, it gives CASSEGVDRVHYNEQFF. Based on the CDR3 plus reference TRBV25-1 and TRBJ2-1, the full variable domain is EADIYQTPRYLVIGTGKKITLECSQTMGHDKMYWYQQDPGMELHLIHYSYGVNSTEKGDLSSESTVSRIRTEHFPLTLESARPSHTSQYLCASSEGVDRVHYNEQFFGPGTRLTVL.

The chain has TRBV6-1 and TRBJ1-6, with 8 bases identical to TRBD1. CDR1 and CDR2 (germline): MNHNS, SASEGT. The length of the CDR3 is 17 residues. With V trimmed by 5 bases and J by 0 bases, 6 bases remained unmatched. The DNA for the CDR3 is TGTGCCAGCAGTCCTCAGGGGGCGAGCTCCTATAATTCACCCCTCCACTTT. Residues: CASSPQGASSYNSPLHF.

This clonotype was recorded at least ten times. V gene TRBV20-1 combines with J gene TRBJ2-5, with 14 bases fitting TRBD2. The CDR3 length is 20 residues. The junction had 14 bases not matched to a gene; V was cut back by 0 bases and J by 2 bases. The germline CDR1 and CDR2 sequences are DFQATT and SNEGSKA (reference sequence). CDR3: CSARDPSGTSGRGAQETQYF. CDR3 sequence (DNA): TGCAGTGCTAGAGATCCTTCGGGGACTAGCGGGAGAGGGGCTCAAGAGACCCAGTACTTC.

This chain uses TRBV4-1 with TRBJ2-1; D might be TRBD2 (5 bases). V was clipped by 4 bases and J by 9 bases, with 13 bases between them. CDR1 is MGHRA, CDR2 YSYEKL, per germline. CDR3 length: 13 amino acids. The CDR3 DNA reads as TGCGCCAGCAGCCTCCTTAGACTACGTGAGCAGTTCTTC. Translating it yields CASSLLRLREQFF.

This clonotype was recorded many times. The chain uses TRBV6-5 and TRBJ2-7, with D unresolved. The CDR3 consists of 12 residues. V gave up 2 bases and J gave up 5 bases, with 7 bases separating them. From germline, CDR1 is MNHEY and CDR2 SVGAGI. The CDR3 sequence: CASSYGRHEQYF. The DNA of the CDR3 is TGTGCCAGCAGTTACGGCAGACACGAGCAGTACTTC.

This rearrangement joins TRBV5-1 to TRBJ2-3, with D unresolved. The length of the CDR3 is 14 residues. The V and J ends lost 5 bases and 1 base respectively, with 11 bases between them. Germline values: CDR1 SGHRS, CDR2 YFSETQ. The CDR3 spells CASRSYSRTDTQYF. DNA of the CDR3: TGCGCCAGCAGGAGTTACAGTCGCACAGATACGCAGTATTTT.

This clonotype was observed a few times. The chain combines TRBV5-1 with TRBJ1-1; 8 bases match TRBD1. The V gene's germline CDR1 is SGHRS and CDR2 YFSETQ. The CDR3 totals 14 residues. V was clipped by 3 bases and J by 1 base; unmatched bases: 2. CDR3 region: CASSSGGGNTEAFF. DNA for the CDR3: TGCGCCAGCAGCTCAGGGGGCGGGAACACTGAAGCTTTCTTT.

This clonotype was recorded at least ten times. The chain recombines TRBV20-1 with TRBJ2-1; D ambiguous. The CDR3 loop spans 11 amino acids. The germline V and J ends were trimmed by 3 bases and 10 bases, with 10 bases remaining between them. CDR1 DFQATT and CDR2 SNEGSKA come from the germline V gene (reference sequence). The CDR3 region is CSASRRMEQFF. The DNA of the CDR3 is TGCAGTGCTAGCCGGAGAATGGAGCAGTTCTTC.

This clonotype was seen at least ten times. V usage is TRBV5-1 and J usage is TRBJ1-1; 11 positions match TRBD1. Germline CDR1 reads SGHRS; CDR2 reads YFSETQ. This CDR3 comprises 16 residues. Unmatched junction bases numbered 7, after V lost 3 bases and J lost 3 bases. CDR3 in DNA: TGCGCCAGCAGCTCGGGACAGGGGGACAGCGACACTGAAGCTTTCTTT. It translates to CASSSGQGDSDTEAFF. The complete variable domain, with remaining parts taken from reference TRBV5-1 and TRBJ1-1, reads KAGVTQTPRYLIKTRGQQVTLSCSPISGHRSVSWYQQTPGQGLQFLFEYFSETQRNKGNFPGRFSGRQFSNSRSEMNVSTLELGDSALYLCASSSGQGDSDTEAFFGQGTRLTVV.